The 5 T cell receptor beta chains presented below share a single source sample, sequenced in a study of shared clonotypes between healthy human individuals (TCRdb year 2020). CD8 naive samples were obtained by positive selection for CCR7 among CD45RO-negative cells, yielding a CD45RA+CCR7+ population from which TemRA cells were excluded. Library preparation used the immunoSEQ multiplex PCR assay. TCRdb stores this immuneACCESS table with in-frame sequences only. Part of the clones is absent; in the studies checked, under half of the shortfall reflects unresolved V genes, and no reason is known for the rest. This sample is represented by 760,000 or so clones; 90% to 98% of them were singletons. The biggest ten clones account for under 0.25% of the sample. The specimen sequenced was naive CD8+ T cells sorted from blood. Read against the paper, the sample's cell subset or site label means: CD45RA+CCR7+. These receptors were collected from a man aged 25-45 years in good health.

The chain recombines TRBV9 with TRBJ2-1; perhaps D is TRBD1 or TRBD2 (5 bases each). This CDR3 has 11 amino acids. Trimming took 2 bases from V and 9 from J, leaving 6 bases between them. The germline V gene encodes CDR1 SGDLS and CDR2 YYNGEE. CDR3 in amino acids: CASSVGAEQFF. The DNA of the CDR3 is TGTGCCAGCAGCGTCGGGGCTGAGCAGTTCTTC.

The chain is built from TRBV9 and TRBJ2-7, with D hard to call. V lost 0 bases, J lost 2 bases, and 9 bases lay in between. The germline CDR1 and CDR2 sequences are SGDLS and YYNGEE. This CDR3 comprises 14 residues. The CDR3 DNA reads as TGTGCCAGCAGCGTAGACTCGCGACCCTACGAGCAGTACTTC. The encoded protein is CASSVDSRPYEQYF.

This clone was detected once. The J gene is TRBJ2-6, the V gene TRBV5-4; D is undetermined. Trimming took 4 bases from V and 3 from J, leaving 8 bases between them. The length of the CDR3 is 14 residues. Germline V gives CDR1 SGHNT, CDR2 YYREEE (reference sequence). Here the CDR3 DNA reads TGTGCCAGCAGCCGCAATGATGGGGCCAACGTCCTGACTTTC. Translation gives CASSRNDGANVLTF. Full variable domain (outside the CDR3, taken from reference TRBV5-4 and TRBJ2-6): ETGVTQSPTHLIKTRGQQVTLRCSSQSGHNTVSWYQQALGQGPQFIFQYYREEENGRGNFPPRFSGLQFPNYSSELNVNALELDDSALYLCASSRNDGANVLTFGAGSRLTVL.

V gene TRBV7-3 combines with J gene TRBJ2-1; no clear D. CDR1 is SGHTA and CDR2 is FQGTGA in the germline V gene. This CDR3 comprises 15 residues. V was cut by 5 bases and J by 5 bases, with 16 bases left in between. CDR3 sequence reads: CASSLSRLGNNEQFF. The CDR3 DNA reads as TGTGCCAGCAGCCTAAGCAGGTTGGGAAACAATGAGCAGTTCTTC.

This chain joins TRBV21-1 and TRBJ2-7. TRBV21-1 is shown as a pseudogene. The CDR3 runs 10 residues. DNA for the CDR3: TGTGCCAGCAGATGCTACGAGCAGTACTTC. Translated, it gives CASRCYEQYF.